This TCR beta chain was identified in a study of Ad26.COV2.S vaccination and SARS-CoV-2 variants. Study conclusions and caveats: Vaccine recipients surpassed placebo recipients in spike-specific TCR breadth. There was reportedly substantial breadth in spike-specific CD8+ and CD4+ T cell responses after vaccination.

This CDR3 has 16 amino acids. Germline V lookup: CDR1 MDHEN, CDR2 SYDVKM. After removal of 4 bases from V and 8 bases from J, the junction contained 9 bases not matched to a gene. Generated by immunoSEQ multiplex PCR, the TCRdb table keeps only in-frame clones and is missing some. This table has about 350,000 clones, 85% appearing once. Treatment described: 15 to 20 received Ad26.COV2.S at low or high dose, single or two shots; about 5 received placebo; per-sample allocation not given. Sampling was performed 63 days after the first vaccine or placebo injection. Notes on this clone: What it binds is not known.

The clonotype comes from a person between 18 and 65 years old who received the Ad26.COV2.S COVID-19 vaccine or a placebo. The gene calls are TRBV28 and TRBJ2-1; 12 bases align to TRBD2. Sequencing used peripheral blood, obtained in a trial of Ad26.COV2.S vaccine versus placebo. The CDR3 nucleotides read TGTGCCAGCAGTTCGCTAGCGGGAGGGCGGGGCTATGAGCAGTTCTTC. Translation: CASSSLAGGRGYEQFF.